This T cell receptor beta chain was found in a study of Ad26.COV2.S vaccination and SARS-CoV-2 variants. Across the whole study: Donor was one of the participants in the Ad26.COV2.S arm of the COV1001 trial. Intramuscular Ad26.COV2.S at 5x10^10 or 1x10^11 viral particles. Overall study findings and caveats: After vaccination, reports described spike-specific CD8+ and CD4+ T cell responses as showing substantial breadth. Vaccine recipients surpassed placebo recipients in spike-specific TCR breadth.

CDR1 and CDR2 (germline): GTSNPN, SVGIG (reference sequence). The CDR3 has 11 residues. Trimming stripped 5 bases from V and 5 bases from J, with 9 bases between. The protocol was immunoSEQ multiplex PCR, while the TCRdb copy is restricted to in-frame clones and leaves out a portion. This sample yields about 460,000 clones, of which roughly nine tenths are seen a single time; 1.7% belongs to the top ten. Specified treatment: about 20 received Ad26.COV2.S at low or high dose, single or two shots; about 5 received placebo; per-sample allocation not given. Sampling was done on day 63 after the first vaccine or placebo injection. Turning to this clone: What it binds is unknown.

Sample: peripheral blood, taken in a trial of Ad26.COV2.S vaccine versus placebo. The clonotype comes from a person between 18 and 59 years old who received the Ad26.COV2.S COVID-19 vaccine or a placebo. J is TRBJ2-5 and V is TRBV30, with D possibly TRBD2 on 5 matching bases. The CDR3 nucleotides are TGTGCCTGGGCGACGGGGGAGACCCAGTACTTC. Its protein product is CAWATGETQYF. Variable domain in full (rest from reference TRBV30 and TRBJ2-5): SQTIHQWPATLVQPVGSPLSLECTVEGTSNPNLYWYRQAAGRGLQLLFYSVGIGQISSEVPQNLSASRPQDRQFILSSKKLLLSDSGFYLCAWATGETQYFGPGTRLLVL.